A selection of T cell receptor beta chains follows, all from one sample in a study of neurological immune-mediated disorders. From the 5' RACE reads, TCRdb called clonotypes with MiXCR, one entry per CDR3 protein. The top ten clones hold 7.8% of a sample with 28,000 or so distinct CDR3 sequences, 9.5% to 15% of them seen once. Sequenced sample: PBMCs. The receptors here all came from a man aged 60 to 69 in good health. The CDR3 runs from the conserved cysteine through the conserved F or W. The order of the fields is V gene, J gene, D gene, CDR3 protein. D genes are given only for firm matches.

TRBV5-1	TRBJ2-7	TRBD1	CASFGGPGGLYEQYF
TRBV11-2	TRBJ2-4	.	CASSPPSTNLAKNIQYF
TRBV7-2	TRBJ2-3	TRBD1	CASSPYSGTGGTQYF
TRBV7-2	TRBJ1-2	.	CASSAYTEYGYTF
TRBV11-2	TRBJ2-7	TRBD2	CASRTIAGAEQYF
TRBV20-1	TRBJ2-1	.	CSAKHKGLTYNEQFF
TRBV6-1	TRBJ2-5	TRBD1	CASNRDRVQETQYF
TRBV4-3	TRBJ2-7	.	CASSQAFEGRVWQQYF
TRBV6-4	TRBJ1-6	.	CASSDKGHSSPLHF
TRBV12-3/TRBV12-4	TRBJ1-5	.	CASSGIGGQPQHF
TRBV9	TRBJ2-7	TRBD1	CASSVGGTGVNEQYF
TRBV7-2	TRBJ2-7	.	CASSLLSTSHEQYF
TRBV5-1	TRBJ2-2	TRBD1	CASSLVATGGFTGELFF
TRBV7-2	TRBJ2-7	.	CASSLGSGRYF
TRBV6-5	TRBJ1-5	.	CASRRGWDQPQHF
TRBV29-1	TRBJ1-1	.	CSGEGSEAEAFF
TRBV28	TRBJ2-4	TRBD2	CASSNGLAGHIQYF
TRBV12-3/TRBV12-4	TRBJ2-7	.	CASNLGGGGDEQYF
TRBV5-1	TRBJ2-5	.	CASSLAGPGETQYF
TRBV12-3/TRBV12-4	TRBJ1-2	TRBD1	CASSRSGGLGYTF
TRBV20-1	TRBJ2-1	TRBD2	CSAPGGYNEQFF
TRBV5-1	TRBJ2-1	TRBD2	CASNYRGLAGVGAPYNEQFF
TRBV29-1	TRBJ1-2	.	CSVEVGGGYTF
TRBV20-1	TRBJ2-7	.	CSAHGQLSGEQYF
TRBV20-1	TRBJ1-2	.	CSAPGTTHGYTF
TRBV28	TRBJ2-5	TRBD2	CASRSGLVSTQYF
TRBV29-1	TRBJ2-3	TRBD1	CSVEEEQGATDTQYF
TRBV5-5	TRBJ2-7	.	CASSGGPGVYEQYF
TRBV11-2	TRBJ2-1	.	CASSLAVEQFF
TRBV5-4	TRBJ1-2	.	CASSLAQTSIGYTF
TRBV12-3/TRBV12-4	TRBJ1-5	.	CASTSIGDSTQHF
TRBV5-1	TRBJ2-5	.	CASSIGGTGLGETQYF
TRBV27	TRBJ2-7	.	CASSLGGRYEQYF
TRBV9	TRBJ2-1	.	CASSEGLVADSTF
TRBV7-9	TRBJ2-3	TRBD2	CASSLGSSGGRRYTQYF
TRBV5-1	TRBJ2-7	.	CASTFRSEYF
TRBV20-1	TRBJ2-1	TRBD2	CSATRWTSGVYNEQFF
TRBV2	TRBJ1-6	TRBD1	CASRTPGQYNSPLHF
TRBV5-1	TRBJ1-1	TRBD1	CASSSDRGSEAFF
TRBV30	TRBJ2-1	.	CAWSRVSSFF
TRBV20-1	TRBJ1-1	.	CSAEADWGAFF
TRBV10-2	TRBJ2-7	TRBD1	CASSDFPDRGTYEQYF
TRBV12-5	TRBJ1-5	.	CASGLDRGQPQHF
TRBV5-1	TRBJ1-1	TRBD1	CASSPTAGTENTEAFF
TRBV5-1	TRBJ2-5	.	CASSYGPTVMETQYF
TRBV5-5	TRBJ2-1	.	CASSNPSYNEQFF
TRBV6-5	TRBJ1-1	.	CASSLNGDTEAFF
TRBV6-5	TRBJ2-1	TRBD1	CASSPGQENNEQFF
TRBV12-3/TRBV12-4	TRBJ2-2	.	CANRHTGSGRTGELFF
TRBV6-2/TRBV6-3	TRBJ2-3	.	CASSYSGMNTDTQYF
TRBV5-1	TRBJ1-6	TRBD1	CASSADREGSPLHF
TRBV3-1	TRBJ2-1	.	CASSQESPFEDEQFF
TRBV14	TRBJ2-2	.	CASSQVWWELFF